The clone carrying this TCR beta chain was seen only a few times. Its antigen is not identified. This entry is derived from a study of CD8+ T cells in alopecia areata. Study-level background: Twice a day, 5 to 10 mg of oral tofacitinib was administered to treated patients. General study points: Across lesional scalp, and particularly alopecia totalis/universalis, clonality surpassed that of normal scalp. Clarity of TCR sharing across patients fell short of that in mice, possibly HLA-related.

The J segment lost 6 bases and the V segment lost 3 bases, leaving 4 bases of the junction unmatched. CDR3 length: 14 residues. Germline values: CDR1 SEHNR, CDR2 FQNEAQ (reference sequence). Once RNA had been extracted, it was reverse transcribed into cDNA to act as the sequencing template. Clones were sequenced by immunoSEQ multiplex PCR, and TCRdb holds only the in-frame ones, with some missing. The data contain 220,000 or so clones, about three fifths of them singletons. This sequence joins TRBV7-9 and TRBJ2-3; TRBD1 agrees at 9 bases. This specimen consisted of CD4+ T cells sorted from blood, obtained at week 0. The sequence derives from a human donor with alopecia areata. The chain's CDR3 is CASSFRQGGDTQYF. Written as DNA, the CDR3 is TGTGCCAGCAGCTTCCGACAGGGGGGCGATACGCAGTATTTT. Complete variable domain (other parts from reference TRBV7-9 and TRBJ2-3): DTGVSQNPRHKITKRGQNVTFRCDPISEHNRLYWYRQTLGQGPEFLTYFQNEAQLEKSRLLSDRFSAERPKGSFSTLEIQRTEQGDSAMYLCASSFRQGGDTQYFGPGTRLTVL.